This TCR beta chain was identified in a study of blood T cell repertoires in COVID-19. With 4 bases clipped from V and 4 bases from J, the junction kept 9 bases outside the gene matches. The CDR3 consists of 16 residues. Germline V lookup: CDR1 SEHNR, CDR2 FQNEAQ (reference sequence). This clone was counted a single time. TCRdb's copy holds only in-frame clones and misses some; the assay was immunoSEQ multiplex PCR. The sample includes about 190,000 clones, 86% of them seen just once. This rearrangement joins TRBV7-9 to TRBJ2-1; 8 bases map to TRBD2. The sequencing input was PBMCs or T cells enriched from blood (not recorded which). The source of this sequence is a woman in her 40s in a cohort exposed to, infected with or recovered from COVID-19 (not recorded which). CDR3: CASSSPVLAGYNEQFF. The CDR3 nucleotides are TGTGCCAGCAGCTCGCCTGTTTTAGCGGGGTACAATGAGCAGTTCTTC. The whole variable domain, remainder taken from reference TRBV7-9 and TRBJ2-1, is DTGVSQNPRHKITKRGQNVTFRCDPISEHNRLYWYRQTLGQGPEFLTYFQNEAQLEKSRLLSDRFSAERPKGSFSTLEIQRTEQGDSAMYLCASSSPVLAGYNEQFFGPGTRLTVL.